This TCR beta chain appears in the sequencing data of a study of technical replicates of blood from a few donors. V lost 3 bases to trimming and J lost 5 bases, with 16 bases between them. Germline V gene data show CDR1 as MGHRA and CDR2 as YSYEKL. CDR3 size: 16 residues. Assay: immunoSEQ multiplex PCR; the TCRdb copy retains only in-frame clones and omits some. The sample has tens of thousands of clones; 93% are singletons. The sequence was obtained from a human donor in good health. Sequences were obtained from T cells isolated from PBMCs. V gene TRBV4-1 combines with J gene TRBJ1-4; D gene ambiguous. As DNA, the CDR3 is TGCGCCAGCAGCCAGCCAGCGGGCAGGCTAAATGAAAAACTGTTTTTT. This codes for CASSQPAGRLNEKLFF.